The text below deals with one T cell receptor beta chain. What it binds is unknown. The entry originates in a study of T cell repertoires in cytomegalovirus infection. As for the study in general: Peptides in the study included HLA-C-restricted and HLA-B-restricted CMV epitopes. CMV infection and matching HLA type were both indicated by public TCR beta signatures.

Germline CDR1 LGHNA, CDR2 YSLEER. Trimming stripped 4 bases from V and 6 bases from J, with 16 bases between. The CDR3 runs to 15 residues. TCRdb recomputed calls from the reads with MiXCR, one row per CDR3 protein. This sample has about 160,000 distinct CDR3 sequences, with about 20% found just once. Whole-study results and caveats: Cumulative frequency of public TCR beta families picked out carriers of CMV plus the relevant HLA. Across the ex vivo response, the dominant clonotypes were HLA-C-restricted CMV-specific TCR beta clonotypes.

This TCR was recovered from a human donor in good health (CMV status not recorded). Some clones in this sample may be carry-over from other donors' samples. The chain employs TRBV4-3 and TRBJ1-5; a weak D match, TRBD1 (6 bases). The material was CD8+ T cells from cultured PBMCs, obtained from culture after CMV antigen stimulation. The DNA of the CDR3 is TGCGCCAGCAGCCGAAATTACAGGGTTAGTCAGCCCCAGCATTTT. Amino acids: CASSRNYRVSQPQHF.